This T cell receptor (delta chain) was identified during a study of γδ T cells in repeated Plasmodium falciparum infection. Study-level results: Vgamma9/Vdelta2+ T cells showed a stable polyclonal repertoire with shared TCRgamma sequences. Malian donors came from one small rural village, predominantly one ethnic group.

Vgamma9/Vdelta2+ and Vdelta2-negative gammadelta T cells were flow-sorted from PBMC for bulk sequencing. TCRdb used CATT to re-call clones from the multiplex PCR reads. This sample carries 90,000 to 95,000 delta-chain clones, approximately 1% of them seen once, and the ten largest clones take more than 9%. As for this clone: Antigen unknown. The protein that TCRdb holds for this DNA derives from a much larger clone and differs from the translated DNA at residue 3, which likely indicates a read error; the protein shown here is translated from the DNA.

V was pared by 9 bases and J by 3 bases, with 18 bases of the junction left unmatched. This CDR3 region has 16 residues. Per germline, CDR1 GEAIGNYY and CDR2 EKD. The chain carries TRDV2 and TRDJ1; 7 bases fit TRDD3. The sequence was obtained from a pool of human donors (malaria-infected and uninfected, not separated). The sample taken for sequencing was gamma-delta T cells from blood. CDR3 amino acids: CALDTVSAGYSDKLIF. CDR3 sequence (DNA): TGTGCCCTTGACACAGTTTCGGCGGGATACTCCGATAAACTCATCTTT.